This T cell receptor (beta chain) was captured by sequencing in a study of graft-versus-host responses after intestinal transplantation. Overall study context: Every one of the recipients received anti-thymocyte globulin induction and afterwards took tacrolimus and steroids for roughly 3 years. The study, taken as a whole, reports: High graft-versus-host to host-versus-graft clonal ratios were found in allografts of patients who had graft-donor T cell macrochimerism. Recipient marrow harbored GvH clones, some of which surfaced first in ileum or blood.

Grafts had their tissue processed, releasing intraepithelial and lamina propria lymphocytes. A word on this clone: Its antigen is undetermined.

Using immunoSEQ multiplex PCR, the repertoire was profiled, and TCRdb retains in-frame clones only, with some absent. Among about 17,000 clones, 75% to 85% were seen once, and the ten largest hold 18%. Deletions cut 3 bases from V and 1 base from J, with 6 bases between. CDR3 length: 13 amino acids. The germline CDR1 and CDR2 sequences are MNHEY and SMNVEV (reference sequence). V is TRBV27 and J is TRBJ1-1; no firm D call. The sequence was collected from a human patient who received an intestinal transplant, so some T cells may come from the graft donor. Sample: ileum tissue, taken about 15 weeks after intestinal transplant. The CDR3 coding sequence is TGTGCCAGCAGTTTTAAGGGGAACACTGAAGCTTTCTTT. It is translated as CASSFKGNTEAFF.